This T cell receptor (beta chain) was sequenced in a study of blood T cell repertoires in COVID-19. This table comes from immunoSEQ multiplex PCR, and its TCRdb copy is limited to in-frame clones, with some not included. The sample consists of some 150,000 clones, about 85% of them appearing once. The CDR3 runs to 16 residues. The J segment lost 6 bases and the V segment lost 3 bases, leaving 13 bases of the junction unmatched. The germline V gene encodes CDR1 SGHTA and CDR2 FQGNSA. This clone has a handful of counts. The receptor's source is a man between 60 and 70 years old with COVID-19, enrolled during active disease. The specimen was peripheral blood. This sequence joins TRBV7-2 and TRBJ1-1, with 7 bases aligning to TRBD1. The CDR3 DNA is TGTGCCAGCAGCTTTAGTGTGTTCGGAGGGGGCTCTGAAGCTTTCTTT. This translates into CASSFSVFGGGSEAFF.